This paragraph covers one T cell receptor beta chain sequence. Germline values: CDR1 SGHRS, CDR2 YFSETQ. The junction had 4 bases not matched to a gene; V was cut back by 6 bases and J by 5 bases. The CDR3 has 15 amino acids. The entry originates in a study of technical replicates of blood from a few donors. Sequenced by immunoSEQ multiplex PCR; TCRdb stores in-frame clones only, minus some. The sample records 75,000 to 95,000 clones, 75% to 95% being singletons. The chain couples TRBV5-1 to TRBJ2-3; 15 positions match TRBD2. The TCR comes from a human donor in good health. The sequenced material came from T cells isolated from PBMCs. This chain's CDR3 is CASTPGLAGGDTQYF. The CDR3, as DNA: TGCGCCAGCACCCCGGGACTAGCGGGAGGAGATACGCAGTATTTT.